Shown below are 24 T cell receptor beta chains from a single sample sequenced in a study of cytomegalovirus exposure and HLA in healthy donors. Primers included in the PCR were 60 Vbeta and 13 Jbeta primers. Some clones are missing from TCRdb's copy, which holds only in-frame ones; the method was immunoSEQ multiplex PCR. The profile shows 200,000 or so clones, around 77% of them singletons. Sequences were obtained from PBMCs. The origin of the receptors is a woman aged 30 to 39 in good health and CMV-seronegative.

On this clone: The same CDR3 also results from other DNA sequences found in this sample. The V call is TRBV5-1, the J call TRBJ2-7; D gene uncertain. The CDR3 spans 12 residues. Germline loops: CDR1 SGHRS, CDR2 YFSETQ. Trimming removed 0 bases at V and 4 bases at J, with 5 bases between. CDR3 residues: CASSLAPYEQYF. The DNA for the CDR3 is TGCGCCAGCAGCTTGGCTCCGTACGAGCAGTACTTC.

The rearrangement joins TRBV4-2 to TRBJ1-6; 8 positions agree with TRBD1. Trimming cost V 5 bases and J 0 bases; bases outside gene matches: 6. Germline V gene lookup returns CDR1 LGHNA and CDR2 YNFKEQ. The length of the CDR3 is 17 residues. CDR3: CASSYGQGSSYNSPLHF. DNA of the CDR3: TGTGCCAGCAGCTACGGACAGGGTAGCTCCTATAATTCACCCCTCCACTTT.

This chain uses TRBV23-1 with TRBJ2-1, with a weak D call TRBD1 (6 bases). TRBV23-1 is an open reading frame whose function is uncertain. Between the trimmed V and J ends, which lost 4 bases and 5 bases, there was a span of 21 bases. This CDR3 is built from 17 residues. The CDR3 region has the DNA TGCGCCAGCAGTCGACAACTTGACAGGTGTAGCGACAATGAGCAGTTCTTC. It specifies CASSRQLDRCSDNEQFF.

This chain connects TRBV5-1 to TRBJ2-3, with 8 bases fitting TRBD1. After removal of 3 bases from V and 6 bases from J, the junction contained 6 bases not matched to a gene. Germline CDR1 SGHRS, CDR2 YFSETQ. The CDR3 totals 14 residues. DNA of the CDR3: TGCGCCAGCAGCTACCAGGGGGCGCGGGATACGCAGTATTTT. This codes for CASSYQGARDTQYF. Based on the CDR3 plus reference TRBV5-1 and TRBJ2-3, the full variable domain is KAGVTQTPRYLIKTRGQQVTLSCSPISGHRSVSWYQQTPGQGLQFLFEYFSETQRNKGNFPGRFSGRQFSNSRSEMNVSTLELGDSALYLCASSYQGARDTQYFGPGTRLTVL.

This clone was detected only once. The CDR3 region is CASSQDRLLEGIMNTEAFF. CDR3 DNA: TGTGCCAGCAGCCAAGATCGATTGTTGGAGGGAATAATGAACACTGAAGCTTTCTTT. The J gene is TRBJ1-1, the V gene TRBV14; D not resolved. Germline lookup yields CDR1 SGHDN and CDR2 FVKESK. V was shortened by 0 bases and J by 0 bases, with 20 bases between the two germline ends. This CDR3 region has 19 residues.

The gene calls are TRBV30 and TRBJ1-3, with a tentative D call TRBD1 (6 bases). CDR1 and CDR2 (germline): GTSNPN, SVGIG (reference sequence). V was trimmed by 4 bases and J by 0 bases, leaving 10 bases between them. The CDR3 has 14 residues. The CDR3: CAWNRAYSGNTIYF. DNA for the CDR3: TGTGCCTGGAACAGGGCCTACTCTGGAAACACCATATATTTT. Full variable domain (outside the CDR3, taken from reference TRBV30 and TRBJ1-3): SQTIHQWPATLVQPVGSPLSLECTVEGTSNPNLYWYRQAAGRGLQLLFYSVGIGQISSEVPQNLSASRPQDRQFILSSKKLLLSDSGFYLCAWNRAYSGNTIYFGEGSWLTVV.

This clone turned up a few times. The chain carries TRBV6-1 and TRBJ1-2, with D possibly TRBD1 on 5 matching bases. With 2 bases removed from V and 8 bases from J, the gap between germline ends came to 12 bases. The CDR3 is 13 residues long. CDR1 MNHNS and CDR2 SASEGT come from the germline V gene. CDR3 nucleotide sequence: TGTGCCAGCAGTGAACAGGGCTTTAGCGGCTACACCTTC. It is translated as CASSEQGFSGYTF.

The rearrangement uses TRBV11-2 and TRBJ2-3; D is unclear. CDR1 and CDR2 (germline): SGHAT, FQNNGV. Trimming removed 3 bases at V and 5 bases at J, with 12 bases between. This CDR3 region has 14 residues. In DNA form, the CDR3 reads TGTGCCAGCAGCTTTACCTCGGCGGTAGATACGCAGTATTTT. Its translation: CASSFTSAVDTQYF.

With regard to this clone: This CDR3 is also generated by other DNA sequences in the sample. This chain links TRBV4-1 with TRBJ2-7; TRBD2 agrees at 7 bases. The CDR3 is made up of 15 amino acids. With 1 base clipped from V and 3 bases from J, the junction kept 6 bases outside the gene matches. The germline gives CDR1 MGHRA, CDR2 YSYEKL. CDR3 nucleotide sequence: TGCGCCAGCAGCCAAGGTCTGGGAGGGAACTACGAGCAGTACTTC. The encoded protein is CASSQGLGGNYEQYF.

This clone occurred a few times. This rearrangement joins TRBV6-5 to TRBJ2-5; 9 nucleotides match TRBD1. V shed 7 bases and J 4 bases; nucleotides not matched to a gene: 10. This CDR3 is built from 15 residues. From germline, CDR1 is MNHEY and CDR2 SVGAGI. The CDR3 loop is CASTIATGGRETQYF. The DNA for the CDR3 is TGTGCCAGCACTATTGCGACAGGGGGAAGAGAGACCCAGTACTTC.

The CDR3 region is CASSQVREGEQYF. DNA for the CDR3: TGTGCCAGCAGCCAAGTTCGGGAGGGCGAGCAGTACTTC. This chain joins TRBV14 and TRBJ2-7; 8 positions agree with TRBD2. CDR1 is SGHDN, CDR2 FVKESK, per germline. V shed 1 base, J shed 6 bases, and the junction held 2 bases outside the gene matches. This CDR3 is built from 13 residues.

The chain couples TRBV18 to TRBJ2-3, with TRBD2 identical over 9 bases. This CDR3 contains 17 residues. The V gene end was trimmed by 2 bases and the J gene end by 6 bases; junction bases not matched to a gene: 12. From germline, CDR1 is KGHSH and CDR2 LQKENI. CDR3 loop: CASSPSLMLAGPDTQYF. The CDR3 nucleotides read TGTGCCAGCTCACCAAGCCTCATGCTAGCGGGGCCTGATACGCAGTATTTT.

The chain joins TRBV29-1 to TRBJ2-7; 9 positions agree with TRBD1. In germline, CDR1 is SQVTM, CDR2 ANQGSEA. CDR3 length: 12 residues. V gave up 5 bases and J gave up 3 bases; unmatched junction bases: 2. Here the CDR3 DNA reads TGCAGCGTTACGGGACAGGGCTACGAGCAGTACTTC. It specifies CSVTGQGYEQYF.

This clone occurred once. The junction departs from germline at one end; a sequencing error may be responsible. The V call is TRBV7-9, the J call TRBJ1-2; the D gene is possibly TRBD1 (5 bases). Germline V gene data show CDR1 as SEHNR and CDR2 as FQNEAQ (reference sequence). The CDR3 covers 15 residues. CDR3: CASSGTGTGDYGYTF. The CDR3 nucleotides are TGTGCCAGCAGCGGAACTGGGACTGGTGACTATGGCTACACCTTT.

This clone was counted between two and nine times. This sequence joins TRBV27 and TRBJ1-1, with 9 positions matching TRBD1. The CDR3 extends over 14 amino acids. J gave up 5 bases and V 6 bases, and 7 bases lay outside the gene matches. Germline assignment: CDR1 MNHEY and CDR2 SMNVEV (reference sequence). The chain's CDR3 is CASRLTGGWTEAFF. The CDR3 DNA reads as TGTGCCAGCAGACTTACAGGGGGCTGGACTGAAGCTTTCTTT.

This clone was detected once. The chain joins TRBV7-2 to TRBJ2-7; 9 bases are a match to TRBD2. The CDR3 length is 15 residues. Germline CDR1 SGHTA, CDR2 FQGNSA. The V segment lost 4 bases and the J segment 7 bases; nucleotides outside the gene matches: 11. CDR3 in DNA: TGTGCCAGCAGCTCACATCTGGGACTAGCAGGGGAGCAGTACTTC. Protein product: CASSSHLGLAGEQYF.

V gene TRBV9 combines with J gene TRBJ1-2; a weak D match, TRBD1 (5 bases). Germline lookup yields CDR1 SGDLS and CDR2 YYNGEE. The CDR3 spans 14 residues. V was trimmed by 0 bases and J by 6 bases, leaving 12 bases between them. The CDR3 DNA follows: TGTGCCAGCAGCGTAGTTCCCCAGGGCGATGGCTACACCTTC. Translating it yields CASSVVPQGDGYTF.

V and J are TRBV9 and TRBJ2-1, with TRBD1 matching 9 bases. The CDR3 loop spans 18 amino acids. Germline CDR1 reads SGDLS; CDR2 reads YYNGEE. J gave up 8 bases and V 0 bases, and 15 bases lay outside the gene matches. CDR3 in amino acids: CASSVDRLSGTGWDEQFF. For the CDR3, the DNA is TGTGCCAGCAGCGTAGATCGCCTGAGTGGGACAGGGTGGGATGAGCAGTTCTTC.

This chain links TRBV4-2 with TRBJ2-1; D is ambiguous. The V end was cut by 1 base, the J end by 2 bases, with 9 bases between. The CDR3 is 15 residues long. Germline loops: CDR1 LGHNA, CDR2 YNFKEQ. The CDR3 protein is CASSQVAGTYNEQFF. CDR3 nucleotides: TGTGCCAGCAGCCAAGTTGCAGGAACCTACAATGAGCAGTTCTTC.

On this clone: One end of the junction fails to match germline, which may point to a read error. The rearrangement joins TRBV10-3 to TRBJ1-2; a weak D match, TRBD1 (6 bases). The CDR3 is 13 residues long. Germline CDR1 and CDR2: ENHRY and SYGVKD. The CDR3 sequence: CAISAQGNYGYPF. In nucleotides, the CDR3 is TGTGCCATCAGCGCACAGGGTAACTATGGCTACCCCTTC.

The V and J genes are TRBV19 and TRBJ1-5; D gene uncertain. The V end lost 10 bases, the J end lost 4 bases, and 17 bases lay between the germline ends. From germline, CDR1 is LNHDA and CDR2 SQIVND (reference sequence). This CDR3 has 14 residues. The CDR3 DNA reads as TGTGCCATATCGCGAGAGGGAGGGAATCAGCCCCAGCATTTT. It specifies CAISREGGNQPQHF.

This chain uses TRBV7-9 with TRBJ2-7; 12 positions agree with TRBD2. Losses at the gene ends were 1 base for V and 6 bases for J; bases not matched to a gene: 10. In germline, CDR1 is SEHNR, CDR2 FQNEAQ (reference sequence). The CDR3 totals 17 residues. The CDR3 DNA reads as TGTGCCAGCAGCTTAGTCCCCCTCGGACTAGCGGGGAGCGAGCAGTACTTC. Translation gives CASSLVPLGLAGSEQYF.

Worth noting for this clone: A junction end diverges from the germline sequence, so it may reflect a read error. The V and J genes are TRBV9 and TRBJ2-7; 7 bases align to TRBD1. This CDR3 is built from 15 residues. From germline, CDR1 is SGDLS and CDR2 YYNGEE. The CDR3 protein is CASSVTGASSSEQYF. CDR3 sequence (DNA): TGTGCCAGCAGCGTAACAGGGGCTTCTTCCTCCGAGCAGTACTTC.

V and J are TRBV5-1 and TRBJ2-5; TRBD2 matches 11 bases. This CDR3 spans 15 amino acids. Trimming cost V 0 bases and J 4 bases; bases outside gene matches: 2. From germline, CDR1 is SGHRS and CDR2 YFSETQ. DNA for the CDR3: TGCGCCAGCAGCTTGGTTCTAGCGGGAGGAGAGACCCAGTACTTC. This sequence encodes CASSLVLAGGETQYF.